The 28 T cell receptor beta chains below come from one sample, sequenced in a study of tumor-infiltrating lymphocytes in localized non-small cell lung cancer (dated by TCRdb to the early 2020s). Library preparation employed the immunoSEQ multiplex PCR assay. TCRdb retrieved this table from immuneACCESS and kept in-frame rearrangements only. Not all clones are present; in checked studies, unresolved V genes account for under half, and no reason is known for the remainder. This sample holds around 15,000 clones; approximately 80% were observed only once. The top ten hold about 9.3% of the sample. Sequenced material: uninvolved lung tissue not adjacent to the tumor. These receptors all come from a human donor with non-small cell lung cancer.

This sequence joins TRBV7-9 and TRBJ1-2; D might be TRBD1 (5 bases). Trimming stripped 7 bases from V and 6 bases from J, with 18 bases between. Germline CDR1 is SEHNR and CDR2 is FQNEAQ (reference sequence). The CDR3 is 14 amino acids. CDR3 nucleotide sequence: TGTGCCAGCATCGATTCTGGGGGGGTGAATGGCTACACCTTC. Translation gives CASIDSGGVNGYTF.

The rearrangement uses TRBV27 and TRBJ1-1, with a weak D call TRBD1 (5 bases). The V and J ends lost 1 base and 3 bases respectively, with 15 bases between them. This CDR3 comprises 16 residues. The germline V gene encodes CDR1 MNHEY and CDR2 SMNVEV (reference sequence). The CDR3 spells CASSLLSGTGDTEAFF. CDR3 sequence (DNA): TGTGCCAGCAGTTTATTGTCAGGGACCGGGGACACTGAAGCTTTCTTT.

Judged by abundance, this clone is medium-sized. The chain has TRBV19 and TRBJ2-7; 8 bases fit TRBD1. The CDR3 totals 14 residues. The V segment lost 6 bases and the J segment 6 bases; nucleotides outside the gene matches: 10. In germline, CDR1 is LNHDA, CDR2 SQIVND (reference sequence). Here the CDR3 reads CASRVRQGKGEQYF. The CDR3 DNA reads TGTGCCAGTAGGGTAAGACAGGGGAAGGGCGAGCAGTACTTC.

The chain recombines TRBV7-2 with TRBJ2-3; D is uncertain. The germline V gene encodes CDR1 SGHTA and CDR2 FQGNSA. The CDR3 is 16 amino acids. V was trimmed by 1 base and J by 3 bases, leaving 14 bases between them. The CDR3 region is CASSLEVGSPTDTQYF. In DNA form, the CDR3 reads TGTGCCAGCAGCTTAGAAGTGGGCAGTCCAACAGATACGCAGTATTTT. The complete variable domain, with remaining parts taken from reference TRBV7-2 and TRBJ2-3, reads GAGVSQSPSNKVTEKGKDVELRCDPISGHTALYWYRQSLGQGLEFLIYFQGNSAPDKSGLPSDRFSAERTGGSVSTLTIQRTQQEDSAVYLCASSLEVGSPTDTQYFGPGTRLTVL.

The rearrangement links TRBV11-2 to TRBJ1-1; D may be TRBD1 (6 bases). Germline CDR1 SGHAT, CDR2 FQNNGV. The CDR3 sequence is 15 residues long. Trimming stripped 6 bases from V and 5 bases from J, with 19 bases between. The DNA of the CDR3 is TGTGCCAGCAGACAAACCAGGGGTTATCGGACTGAAGCTTTCTTT. Translating gives CASRQTRGYRTEAFF.

The gene calls are TRBV5-4 and TRBJ2-7; D is tentatively TRBD1 or TRBD2 (5 bases each). In germline, CDR1 is SGHNT, CDR2 YYREEE (reference sequence). V was shortened by 0 bases and J by 6 bases, with 16 bases between the two germline ends. The CDR3 has 15 amino acids. The CDR3: CASSLDGSVGAEQYF. CDR3 DNA sequence: TGTGCCAGCAGCTTGGATGGTAGCGTAGGGGCCGAGCAGTACTTC.

The CDR3 nucleotides read TGTGCCAGCTCACCAGGAGGGCAAGAGACCCAGTACTTC. Its protein is CASSPGGQETQYF. This chain joins TRBV18 and TRBJ2-5, with D perhaps matching TRBD2 (6 bases). CDR1 is KGHSH and CDR2 is LQKENI in the germline V gene. CDR3 length equals 13 residues. With 2 bases removed from V and 2 bases from J, the gap between germline ends came to 6 bases.

The chain joins TRBV19 to TRBJ2-1; D is possibly TRBD1 (6 bases). The V end was cut by 4 bases, the J end by 2 bases, with 9 bases between. From germline, CDR1 is LNHDA and CDR2 SQIVND (reference sequence). The CDR3 is 14 residues long. CDR3 DNA sequence: TGTGCCAGTAGTAGGGGGCAGGCCTACAATGAGCAGTTCTTC. As protein: CASSRGQAYNEQFF.

The V call is TRBV7-2, the J call TRBJ1-2; 10 bases match TRBD1. This CDR3 is built from 15 residues. After removal of 3 bases from V and 5 bases from J, the junction contained 6 bases not matched to a gene. Germline V gene sequence: CDR1 SGHTA, CDR2 FQGNSA. CDR3 amino acids: CASSFPGTGAYGYTF. For the CDR3, the DNA is TGTGCCAGCAGCTTTCCCGGGACAGGGGCGTATGGCTACACCTTC.

This clone came up a few times. The chain is built from TRBV9 and TRBJ2-1; 7 bases are a match to TRBD1. The germline V gene encodes CDR1 SGDLS and CDR2 YYNGEE. The trim removed 3 bases at V and 13 bases at J, leaving 13 bases unmatched. The CDR3 consists of 14 residues. CDR3 sequence: CASSAGTVRMGQFF. The CDR3 DNA is TGTGCCAGCAGCGCTGGGACAGTCCGAATGGGACAGTTCTTC.

This clone has just one count. V is TRBV30 and J is TRBJ1-4; no clear D. The CDR3 is 12 amino acids. Germline V gene lookup returns CDR1 GTSNPN and CDR2 SVGIG (reference sequence). V shed 4 bases and J shed 7 bases, with 10 bases lying between them. CDR3 nucleotide sequence: TGTGCCTGGACCCGGACGGGTGAAAAACTGTTTTTT. It yields the protein CAWTRTGEKLFF.

The chain couples TRBV2 to TRBJ1-1; TRBD1 aligns across 7 bases. V lost 3 bases, J lost 0 bases, and 1 base stayed unmatched. Germline lookup yields CDR1 SNHLY and CDR2 FYNNEI. The CDR3 has 14 residues. The CDR3 DNA reads TGTGCCAGCAGTGAGCAGGGGGTGAACACTGAAGCTTTCTTT. It yields the protein CASSEQGVNTEAFF.

The chain has TRBV5-1 and TRBJ2-3; D remains unclear. There are 15 residues in the CDR3. CDR1 is SGHRS and CDR2 is YFSETQ in the germline V gene. V was clipped by 0 bases and J by 7 bases, with 15 bases between them. The CDR3 sequence: CASSLVISGSHTQYF. The CDR3 region has the DNA TGCGCCAGCAGCTTGGTGATTTCCGGTAGCCATACGCAGTATTTT.

This clone turned up a few times. The chain combines TRBV5-1 with TRBJ2-3; D may be TRBD2 (5 bases). The CDR3 runs to 15 residues. V lost 0 bases to trimming and J lost 1 base, with 9 bases between them. Germline-derived CDR1 and CDR2 are SGHRS and YFSETQ. CDR3 sequence: CASSLGTRGTDTQYF. CDR3 coding DNA: TGCGCCAGCAGCTTGGGAACTAGGGGCACAGATACGCAGTATTTT.

The rearrangement uses TRBV5-6 and TRBJ2-7; 10 positions agree with TRBD2. The CDR3 totals 16 residues. Germline V gives CDR1 SGHDT, CDR2 YYEEEE. Germline trimming cut 3 bases from V and 4 bases from J; bases unmatched to any gene: 10. DNA of the CDR3: TGTGCCAGCAGCTGGCTGGGGCTAGCGGGAGATTACGAGCAGTACTTC. As protein: CASSWLGLAGDYEQYF.

The chain is built from TRBV5-1 and TRBJ2-1; 8 bases fit TRBD2. CDR1 and CDR2 (germline): SGHRS, YFSETQ. V trimming: 0 bases; J trimming: 3 bases; junction bases outside the gene matches: 11. The CDR3 is made up of 18 amino acids. The CDR3 sequence is CASSLALGGATFYNEQFF. The CDR3, as DNA: TGCGCCAGCAGCTTGGCTCTCGGGGGGGCTACCTTCTACAATGAGCAGTTCTTC.

This chain joins TRBV19 and TRBJ1-1; a possible D gene is TRBD1 (5 bases). The V gene lost 7 bases and the J gene lost 3 bases, with 6 bases spanning the gap. CDR3 length: 11 amino acids. Germline CDR1 and CDR2: LNHDA and SQIVND (reference sequence). The CDR3: CASTGYTEAFF. DNA for the CDR3: TGTGCCAGTACAGGGTACACTGAAGCTTTCTTT.

This chain connects TRBV29-1 to TRBJ2-1; 9 nucleotides agree with TRBD1. Trimming removed 0 bases from V and 6 bases from J; junction bases left unmatched: 9. The germline V gene has CDR1 SQVTM and CDR2 ANQGSEA. The CDR3 spans 16 residues. For the CDR3, the DNA is TGCAGCGTTGAAGATCCGGGACAGGGAATGACCAATGAGCAGTTCTTC. It translates to CSVEDPGQGMTNEQFF.

The chain is built from TRBV9 and TRBJ2-2; the D is unclear. The CDR3 covers 12 residues. Trimming removed 0 bases from V and 5 bases from J, with 2 bases in between. Germline CDR1 is SGDLS and CDR2 is YYNGEE. The CDR3 sequence: CASSVETGELFF. In nucleotides, the CDR3 is TGTGCCAGCAGCGTAGAGACCGGGGAGCTGTTTTTT.

This chain joins TRBV6-5 and TRBJ1-6; D possibly corresponds to TRBD1 (5 bases). The CDR3 contains 15 residues. Trimming stripped 0 bases from V and 8 bases from J, with 11 bases between. Germline loops: CDR1 MNHEY, CDR2 SVGAGI. CDR3 sequence reads: CASSYSRGSDSPLHF. The CDR3 nucleotides are TGTGCCAGCAGTTACTCAAGGGGCTCGGATTCACCCCTCCACTTT.

For this clone: This CDR3 is also generated by other DNA sequences in the sample. The chain couples TRBV5-1 to TRBJ1-1; unclear D gene. The V gene lost 0 bases and the J gene lost 4 bases, with 13 bases spanning the gap. The germline V gene encodes CDR1 SGHRS and CDR2 YFSETQ. The CDR3 has 15 residues. The CDR3 is CASSLEGPSSTEAFF. DNA for the CDR3: TGCGCCAGCAGCTTGGAAGGACCCTCATCCACTGAAGCTTTCTTT.

The chain recombines TRBV10-3 with TRBJ1-5, with 9 bases fitting TRBD1. Unmatched junction bases numbered 6, after V lost 2 bases and J lost 7 bases. CDR3 size: 15 residues. Looked up from germline, CDR1 is ENHRY and CDR2 is SYGVKD. The CDR3, as DNA: TGTGCCATCAGTGAGGGGACAGGGTTTCGGCAGCCCCAGCATTTT. Its translation is CAISEGTGFRQPQHF.

The chain carries TRBV28 and TRBJ2-3; the match to TRBD2 covers 13 bases. J gave up 4 bases and V 6 bases, and 13 bases lay outside the gene matches. The CDR3 has 18 amino acids. Germline V lookup: CDR1 MDHEN, CDR2 SYDVKM. As DNA, the CDR3 is TGTGCCAGCAGCCCGAGGGTGGGGACTAGCGGGATATCAGATACGCAGTATTTT. Protein sequence: CASSPRVGTSGISDTQYF.

This sequence joins TRBV6-5 and TRBJ1-2; 9 positions agree with TRBD1. With 1 base clipped from V and 5 bases from J, the junction kept 8 bases outside the gene matches. The V gene's germline CDR1 is MNHEY and CDR2 SVGAGI. The CDR3 covers 16 residues. The CDR3 spells CASSYWDREVSYGYTF. The CDR3 nucleotides read TGTGCCAGCAGTTACTGGGACAGGGAAGTGTCGTATGGCTACACCTTC.

The chain uses TRBV9 and TRBJ2-1; 10 bases line up with TRBD2. Germline V gene lookup returns CDR1 SGDLS and CDR2 YYNGEE. V gave up 3 bases and J gave up 6 bases; unmatched junction bases: 15. The CDR3 consists of 18 residues. CDR3: CASSASASGRARGNEQFF. CDR3 sequence (DNA): TGTGCCAGCAGCGCCTCAGCCAGCGGGAGGGCCCGGGGCAATGAGCAGTTCTTC.

The CDR3 loop reads CASRAPSGTIYF. In DNA, the CDR3 is TGTGCCAGCAGGGCACCCTCGGGCACCATATATTTT. V and J are TRBV2 and TRBJ1-3; D gene unclear. The CDR3 length is 12 residues. V lost 6 bases and J lost 9, with 12 bases in between. From germline, CDR1 is SNHLY and CDR2 FYNNEI.

This clone was detected a few times. This chain links TRBV5-4 with TRBJ1-5; no clear D. Germline values: CDR1 SGHNT, CDR2 YYREEE (reference sequence). The CDR3 covers 14 residues. The germline V and J ends were trimmed by 0 bases and 5 bases, with 9 bases remaining between them. The CDR3 is CASSLEGGDQPQHF. The CDR3 nucleotides read TGTGCCAGCAGCTTGGAAGGTGGAGATCAGCCCCAGCATTTT.

The chain carries TRBV19 and TRBJ2-5; D tentatively reads TRBD1 or TRBD2 (6 bases each). Germline CDR1 reads LNHDA; CDR2 reads SQIVND (reference sequence). V lost 5 bases to trimming and J lost 2 bases, with 12 bases between them. This CDR3 comprises 14 residues. The CDR3 nucleotides are TGTGCCAGTAGTGCCCAGGGGACTCAAGAGACCCAGTACTTC. It specifies CASSAQGTQETQYF.